The table lists the clone carrying this T cell receptor beta chain with many counts. What it binds is unknown. The data belong to a study of molecular identifiers for immune sequencing clone quantification. From the PCR reads, TCRdb called clonotypes with MiXCR, one entry per CDR3 protein. The repertoire has roughly 65,000 distinct CDR3 sequences, around 17% of them found once; the top ten carry approximately 1.5%. Points from the study as a whole: Clones carrying above 20 RNA copies accounted for over 98% of effector molecules, under 1% in naive cells. Detecting spiked Jurkat TCR RNA from one cell among roughly 1 million naive cells was reportedly possible.

Sorting isolated naive CD8 T cells as CD8+CD4-CCR7+CD45RA+ events. This receptor was taken from a human donor in good health. Some libraries in this study had Jurkat cell RNA spiked in. The specimen was naive CD8+ T cells from blood, with Jurkat cell RNA spiked in. Indicated subset: FACS-sorted CD8+CD4-CCR7+CD45RA+ naive T cells.

CDR3 sequence (DNA): TGTGCCAGCAGCTCACCCGGGACTAGCGGACACAATGAGCAGTTCTTC. Its protein product is CASSSPGTSGHNEQFF. The chain employs TRBV12-3 or TRBV12-4 and TRBJ2-1, with 11 bases that match TRBD2. This CDR3 contains 16 residues. Trimming cost V 6 bases and J 5 bases; bases outside gene matches: 9.